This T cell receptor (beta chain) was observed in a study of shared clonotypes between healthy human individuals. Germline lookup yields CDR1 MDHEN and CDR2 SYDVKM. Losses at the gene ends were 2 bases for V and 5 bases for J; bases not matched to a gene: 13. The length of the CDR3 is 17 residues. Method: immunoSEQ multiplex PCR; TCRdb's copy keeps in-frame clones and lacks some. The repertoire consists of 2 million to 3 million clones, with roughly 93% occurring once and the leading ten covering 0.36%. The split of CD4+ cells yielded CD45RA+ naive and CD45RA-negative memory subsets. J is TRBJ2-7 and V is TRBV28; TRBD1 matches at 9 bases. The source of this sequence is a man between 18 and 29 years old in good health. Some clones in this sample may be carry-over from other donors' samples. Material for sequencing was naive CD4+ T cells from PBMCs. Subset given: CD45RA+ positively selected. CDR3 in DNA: TGTGCCAGCAGTTTAATTGCCCCGCGGGACAGGGCCCACGAGCAGTACTTC. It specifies CASSLIAPRDRAHEQYF.